Listed here is a single T cell receptor beta chain. Its antigen is unidentified. The trim removed 3 bases at V and 9 bases at J, leaving 7 bases unmatched. Germline V lookup: CDR1 DFQATT, CDR2 SNEGSKA (reference sequence). This CDR3 region has 13 residues. Eligible hyperthyroidism cases comprised new diagnoses of under 2 months' duration in individuals aged 18 to 65. Other autoimmune diseases, uncontrolled infections, pregnancy or lactation excluded patients from enrollment. The sample originates from a study of Graves' ophthalmopathy and Graves' hyperthyroidism. Study-level information: Stable hyperthyroid donors showed no ophthalmopathy during 18 months follow-up.

Findings of the study overall: Using a 13-signature model, the authors split ophthalmopathy from stable hyperthyroidism, with about 88% sensitivity and approximately 78% specificity.

Amplification from RNA transcripts yielded the TCR beta CDR3 regions. HTBI-primed RT-PCR formed the first round, and a multiplex PCR formed the second. Using its own MiXCR run on the multiplex PCR reads, TCRdb lists one record per CDR3 protein. The sample includes about 600,000 distinct CDR3 sequences, 35% to 40% seen only once; the top ten take about 4.1%. The sample taken for sequencing was peripheral blood or thyroid tissue (not recorded which). This sequence originates from an adult man with Graves' hyperthyroidism. The chain employs TRBV20-1 and TRBJ2-5, with 10 bases that match TRBD1. As DNA, the CDR3 is TGCAGTGCTAGCGGGACAGGGGATCAGCCCCAGTACTTC. Residues: CSASGTGDQPQYF.